The 3 T cell receptor beta chains listed next were all sequenced from one sample in a study of blood T cell repertoires in COVID-19. Assay: immunoSEQ multiplex PCR; the TCRdb copy retains only in-frame clones and omits some. The sample includes fewer than 350,000 clones, 80% to 90% seen only once; the top ten take 10% to 15%. Sequencing was done on a sample of peripheral blood. Receptors were obtained from a woman aged 30 to 39 with COVID-19, enrolled during active disease.

The chain recombines TRBV28 with TRBJ1-5; weak D call: TRBD1 (5 bases). V dropped 8 bases and J dropped 1 base, with 12 bases sitting between them. CDR3 length: 14 amino acids. Germline V gene sequence: CDR1 MDHEN, CDR2 SYDVKM. The CDR3 nucleotides read TGTGCCAGCGCCCAGGGCCTGAGCAATCAGCCCCAGCATTTT. Translation: CASAQGLSNQPQHF.

This chain joins TRBV5-6 and TRBJ2-1; D is unresolved. Germline CDR1 and CDR2: SGHDT and YYEEEE. This CDR3 is built from 15 residues. V was shortened by 0 bases and J by 6 bases, with 13 bases between the two germline ends. DNA for the CDR3: TGTGCCAGCAGCTTGGCTGTTTGGCAAATCAATGAGCAGTTCTTC. It specifies CASSLAVWQINEQFF.

The rearrangement joins TRBV10-2 to TRBJ1-1; TRBD1 might be the D (5 bases). The V end lost 8 bases, the J end lost 1 base, and 23 bases lay between the germline ends. CDR3 length: 17 amino acids. Germline loops: CDR1 WSHSY, CDR2 SAAADI. CDR3 region: CASQSRAGVSTNTEAFF. The CDR3, as DNA: TGCGCCAGCCAAAGTAGAGCGGGGGTGTCTACGAACACTGAAGCTTTCTTT.